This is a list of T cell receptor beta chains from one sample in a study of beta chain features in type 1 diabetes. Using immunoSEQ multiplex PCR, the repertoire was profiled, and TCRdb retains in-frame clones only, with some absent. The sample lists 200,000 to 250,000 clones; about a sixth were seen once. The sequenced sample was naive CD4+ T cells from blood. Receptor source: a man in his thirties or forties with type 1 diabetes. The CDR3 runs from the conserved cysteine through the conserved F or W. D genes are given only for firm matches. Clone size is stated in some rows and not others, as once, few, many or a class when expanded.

CASLERERADTQYF TGTGCCTCCCTAGAGCGGGAGCGGGCAGATACGCAGTATTTT TRBJ2-3 TRBD2 . TRBV7-9
CASSSTGTFGGEHF TGTGCCAGCAGTTCCACCGGGACATTTGGTGGGGAGCACTTC TRBJ2-7 . . TRBV27
CSGRLAGGETQYF TGCAGCGGGAGACTAGCGGGAGGAGAGACCCAGTACTTC TRBJ2-5 TRBD2 . TRBV29-1
CASSKVPLVGTQYF TGTGCCAGCAGCAAAGTGCCCCTAGTCGGGACCCAGTACTTC TRBJ2-5 . . TRBV21-1
CASSTRQGHNQETQYF TGTGCCAGCAGTACCCGACAAGGGCACAACCAAGAGACCCAGTACTTC TRBJ2-5 . . TRBV27
CASSVGYLQETQYF TGTGCCAGCAGCGTGGGATACCTCCAAGAGACCCAGTACTTC TRBJ2-5 . . TRBV9
CAWKEGGAQYF TGTGCCTGGAAAGAGGGAGGGGCCCAGTACTTC TRBJ2-5 TRBD2 few TRBV30
CASSLWETQYF TGTGCCAGCAGCTTATGGGAGACCCAGTACTTC TRBJ2-5 . . TRBV7-9
CASGSGRGNYNEQFF TGCGCCTCGGGGAGCGGGAGGGGGAATTACAATGAGCAGTTCTTC TRBJ2-1 TRBD2 few TRBV4-1
CSVGEIRGPYEQYF TGCAGCGTTGGTGAAATCCGAGGGCCCTACGAGCAGTACTTC TRBJ2-7 . . TRBV29-1
CASSPGQNYGYTF TGTGCCAGCAGTCCGGGACAGAACTATGGCTACACCTTC TRBJ1-2 TRBD1 few TRBV28
CALTPRGWDGYTF TGTGCCCTAACCCCCAGGGGGTGGGATGGCTACACCTTC TRBJ1-2 TRBD1 few TRBV30
CASSVGVDRGEETQYF TGTGCCAGCAGCGTAGGAGTGGACAGGGGTGAAGAGACCCAGTACTTC TRBJ2-5 TRBD1 few TRBV9
CAWSNIPGNTIYF TGTGCCTGGAGTAACATCCCTGGAAACACCATATATTTT TRBJ1-3 . . TRBV30
CASSLQGARETQYF TGCGCCAGCAGCTTACAGGGGGCGAGGGAGACCCAGTACTTC TRBJ2-5 TRBD1 . TRBV5-1
CASSPSQGSGYTF TGTGCCAGCAGCCCTTCACAGGGTAGTGGCTACACCTTC TRBJ1-2 . . TRBV13
CAWSVLRTEAFF TGTGCCTGGAGTGTACTTAGAACTGAAGCTTTCTTT TRBJ1-1 . few TRBV30
CASSPSGTAIYGYTF TGTGCCAGCAGCCCTAGCGGGACAGCGATTTATGGCTACACCTTC TRBJ1-2 TRBD1 . TRBV9
CASSQISGTGGLYEQYF TGTGCCAGCAGCCAGATTTCCGGGACAGGGGGCCTCTACGAGCAGTACTTC TRBJ2-7 TRBD1 . TRBV2
CASSEGGNEAFF TGTGCCAGCAGTGAAGGGGGCAATGAAGCTTTCTTT TRBJ1-1 . few TRBV25-1
CSVEARARSYEQYF TGCAGCGTTGAGGCCAGGGCACGATCCTACGAGCAGTACTTC TRBJ2-7 . . TRBV29-1
CASILAGVYNEQFF TGTGCCAGCATACTAGCGGGAGTCTACAATGAGCAGTTCTTC TRBJ2-1 TRBD2 . TRBV28
CSVASGGEVGETQYF TGCAGCGTTGCCAGTGGGGGCGAAGTAGGAGAGACCCAGTACTTC TRBJ2-5 . few TRBV29-1
CAISGPTSGKGETQYF TGTGCCATCAGTGGACCCACTAGCGGGAAGGGAGAGACCCAGTACTTC TRBJ2-5 TRBD2 few TRBV10-3
CASSPPWVDEQFF TGTGCCAGCTCACCACCGTGGGTGGATGAGCAGTTCTTC TRBJ2-1 . few TRBV18
CSASAGETQYF TGCAGCGCCTCAGCGGGAGAGACCCAGTACTTC TRBJ2-5 . . TRBV29-1
CASSTSPSGKLNYNEQFF TGTGCCAGCAGCACAAGTCCTAGCGGGAAGCTGAACTACAATGAGCAGTTCTTC TRBJ2-1 TRBD2 . TRBV27
CASSLVLAGADTQYF TGTGCCAGCAGCTTAGTGCTAGCGGGAGCGGATACGCAGTATTTT TRBJ2-3 TRBD2 few TRBV7-2
CASSSRLVLNEQFF TGCGCCAGCAGCTCGAGACTAGTTCTCAATGAGCAGTTCTTC TRBJ2-1 . few TRBV5-1
CASSGTSGKQNEQFF TGTGCCAGCAGTGGGACTAGCGGGAAGCAGAATGAGCAGTTCTTC TRBJ2-1 TRBD2 . TRBV2
CASTLRGYNEQFF TGTGCCAGCACTTTGCGGGGATACAATGAGCAGTTCTTC TRBJ2-1 . . TRBV25-1
CSASTGKQYF TGCAGTGCTAGCACGGGAAAGCAGTACTTC TRBJ2-7 . few TRBV20-1
CASSPGQGTPGANVLTF TGTGCCAGCAGTCCTGGACAGGGAACCCCCGGGGCCAACGTCCTGACTTTC TRBJ2-6 TRBD1 few TRBV27
CASSPYGDIQYF TGTGCCAGTAGCCCGTATGGGGACATTCAGTACTTC TRBJ2-4 . few TRBV19
CASFASLAGGPVNYNEQFF TGTGCCAGCTTCGCCTCCCTAGCGGGAGGGCCGGTGAACTACAATGAGCAGTTCTTC TRBJ2-1 TRBD2 few TRBV2
CASSSLAGGGYNEQFF TGTGCCAGCAGCTCGCTAGCGGGAGGGGGCTACAATGAGCAGTTCTTC TRBJ2-1 TRBD2 . TRBV7-2
CASSVRAGRITDTQYF TGTGCCAGCAGCGTACGCGCGGGGAGAATCACAGATACGCAGTATTTT TRBJ2-3 . . TRBV11-2
CSVLYPGETQYF TGCAGCGTTCTCTACCCGGGGGAGACCCAGTACTTC TRBJ2-5 . . TRBV29-1
CASSLKLLAGGPEGTQYF TGTGCCAGTAGTCTTAAACTACTAGCGGGAGGGCCGGAGGGGACCCAGTACTTC TRBJ2-5 TRBD2 few TRBV19
CASTTTGLDEQFF TGTGCCAGCACTACGACAGGGTTGGATGAGCAGTTCTTC TRBJ2-1 TRBD1 . TRBV2